A single T cell receptor (beta chain) is shown here with its context. Its antigen is unidentified. Germline V CDR1 and CDR2: SEHNR, FQNEAQ (reference sequence). CDR3 length: 15 amino acids. V lost 5 bases and J 3 bases, leaving 16 bases between the germline ends. Data came from immunoSEQ multiplex PCR; TCRdb stores just in-frame clones and leaves some out. In the table there are tens of thousands of clones, around 90% of which are singletons. This specimen comes from a study of graft-versus-host responses after intestinal transplantation. Study-level information: Transplantation in recipients was multivisceral, liver-intestinal, or isolated intestinal. Once they had received anti-thymocyte globulin induction, all recipients took tacrolimus and steroids for around three years.

Findings of the study overall: Declines in HvG clones occurring early post-transplant were associated with peak circulating GvH clone levels.

Specimen: PBMCs, collected 118 days after intestinal transplantation. This chain connects TRBV7-9 to TRBJ1-1; possible D gene TRBD1, 5 bases. This TCR derives from a human patient who received an intestinal transplant, so some T cells may come from the graft donor. CDR3 sequence: CASSPVAAGYTEAFF. As DNA, the CDR3 is TGTGCCAGCAGCCCGGTGGCGGCAGGGTACACTGAAGCTTTCTTT.